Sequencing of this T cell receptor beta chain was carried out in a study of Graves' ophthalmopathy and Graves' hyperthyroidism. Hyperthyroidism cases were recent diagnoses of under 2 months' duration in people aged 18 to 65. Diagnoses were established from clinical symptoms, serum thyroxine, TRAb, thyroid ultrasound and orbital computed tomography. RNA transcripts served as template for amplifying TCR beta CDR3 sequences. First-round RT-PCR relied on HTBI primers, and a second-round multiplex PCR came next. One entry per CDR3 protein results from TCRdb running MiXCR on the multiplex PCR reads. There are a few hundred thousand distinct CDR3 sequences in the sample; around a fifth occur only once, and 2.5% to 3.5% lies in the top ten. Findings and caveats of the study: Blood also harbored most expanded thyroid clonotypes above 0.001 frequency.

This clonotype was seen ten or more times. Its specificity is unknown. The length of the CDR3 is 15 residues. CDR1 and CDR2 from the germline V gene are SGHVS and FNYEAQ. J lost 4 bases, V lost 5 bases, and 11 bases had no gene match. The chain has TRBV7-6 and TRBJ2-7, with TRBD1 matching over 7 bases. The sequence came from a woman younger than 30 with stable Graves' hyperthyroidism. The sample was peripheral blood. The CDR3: CASSPLTGNYYEQYF. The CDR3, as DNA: TGTGCCAGCAGCCCTCTGACAGGGAACTATTACGAGCAGTACTTC. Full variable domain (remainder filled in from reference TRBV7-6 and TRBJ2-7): GAGVSQSPRYKVTKRGQDVALRCDPISGHVSLYWYRQALGQGPEFLTYFNYEAQQDKSGLPNDRFSAERPEGSISTLTIQRTEQRDSAMYRCASSPLTGNYYEQYFGPGTRLTVT.